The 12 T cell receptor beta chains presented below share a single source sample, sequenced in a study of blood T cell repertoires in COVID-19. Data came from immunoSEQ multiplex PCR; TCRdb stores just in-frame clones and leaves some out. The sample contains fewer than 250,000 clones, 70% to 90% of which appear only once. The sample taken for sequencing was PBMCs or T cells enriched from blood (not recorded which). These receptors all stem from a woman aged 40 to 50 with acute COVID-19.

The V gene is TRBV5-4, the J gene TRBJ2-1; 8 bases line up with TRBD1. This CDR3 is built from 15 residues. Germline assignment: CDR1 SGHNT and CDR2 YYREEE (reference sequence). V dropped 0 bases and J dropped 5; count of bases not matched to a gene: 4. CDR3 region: CASSLAGTGDNEQFF. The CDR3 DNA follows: TGTGCCAGCAGCTTGGCCGGGACAGGAGACAATGAGCAGTTCTTC. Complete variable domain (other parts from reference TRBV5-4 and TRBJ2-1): ETGVTQSPTHLIKTRGQQVTLRCSSQSGHNTVSWYQQALGQGPQFIFQYYREEENGRGNFPPRFSGLQFPNYSSELNVNALELDDSALYLCASSLAGTGDNEQFFGPGTRLTVL.

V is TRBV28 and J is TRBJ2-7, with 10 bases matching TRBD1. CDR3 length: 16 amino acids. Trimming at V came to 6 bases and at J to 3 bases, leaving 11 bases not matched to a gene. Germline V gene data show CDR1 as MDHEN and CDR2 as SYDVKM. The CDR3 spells CASRVDRQGARYEQYF. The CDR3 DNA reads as TGTGCCAGCAGGGTCGACAGACAGGGGGCTCGCTACGAGCAGTACTTC.

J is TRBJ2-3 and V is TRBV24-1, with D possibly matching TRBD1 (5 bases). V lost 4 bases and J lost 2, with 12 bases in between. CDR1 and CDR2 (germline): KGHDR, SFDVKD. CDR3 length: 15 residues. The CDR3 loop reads CATSDPQGVTDTQYF. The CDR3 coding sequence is TGTGCCACCAGTGACCCGCAGGGCGTCACAGATACGCAGTATTTT.

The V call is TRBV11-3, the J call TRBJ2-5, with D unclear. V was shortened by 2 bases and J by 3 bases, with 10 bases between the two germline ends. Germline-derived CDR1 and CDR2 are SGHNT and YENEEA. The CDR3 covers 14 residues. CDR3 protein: CASSLNFQKETQYF. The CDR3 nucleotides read TGTGCCAGCAGCTTAAATTTTCAGAAAGAGACCCAGTACTTC.

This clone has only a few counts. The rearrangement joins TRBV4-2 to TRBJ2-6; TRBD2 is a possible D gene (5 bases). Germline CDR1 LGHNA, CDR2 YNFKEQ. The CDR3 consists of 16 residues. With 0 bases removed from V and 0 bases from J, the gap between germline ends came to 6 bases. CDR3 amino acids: CASSQERDSGANVLTF. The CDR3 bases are TGTGCCAGCAGCCAAGAACGGGACTCTGGGGCCAACGTCCTGACTTTC.

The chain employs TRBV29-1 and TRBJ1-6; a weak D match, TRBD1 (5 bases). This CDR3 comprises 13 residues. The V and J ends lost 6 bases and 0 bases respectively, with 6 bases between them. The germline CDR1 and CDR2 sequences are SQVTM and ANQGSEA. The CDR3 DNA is TGCAGCGTAGGGGACTCCTATAATTCACCCCTCCACTTT. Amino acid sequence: CSVGDSYNSPLHF.

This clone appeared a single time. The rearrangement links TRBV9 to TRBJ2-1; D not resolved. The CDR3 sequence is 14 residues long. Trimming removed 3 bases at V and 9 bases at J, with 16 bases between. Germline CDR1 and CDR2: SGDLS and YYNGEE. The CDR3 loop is CASSAAVSRGEQFF. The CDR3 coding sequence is TGTGCCAGCAGCGCCGCGGTGAGTCGTGGTGAGCAGTTCTTC.

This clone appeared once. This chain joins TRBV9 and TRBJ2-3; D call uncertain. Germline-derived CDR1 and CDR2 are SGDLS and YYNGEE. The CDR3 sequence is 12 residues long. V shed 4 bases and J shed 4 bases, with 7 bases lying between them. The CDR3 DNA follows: TGTGCCAGCAGCTCCTATGCAGATACGCAGTATTTT. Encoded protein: CASSSYADTQYF. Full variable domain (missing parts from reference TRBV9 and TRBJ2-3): DSGVTQTPKHLITATGQRVTLRCSPRSGDLSVYWYQQSLDQGLQFLIQYYNGEERAKGNILERFSAQQFPDLHSELNLSSLELGDSALYFCASSSYADTQYFGPGTRLTVL.

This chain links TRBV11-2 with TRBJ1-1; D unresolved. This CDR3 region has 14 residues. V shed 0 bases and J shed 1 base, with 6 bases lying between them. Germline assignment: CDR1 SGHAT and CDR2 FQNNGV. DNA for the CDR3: TGTGCCAGCAGCTTAGATCTAAGGAACACTGAAGCTTTCTTT. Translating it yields CASSLDLRNTEAFF.

CDR3 sequence: CASRYLEKLFF. The CDR3 region has the DNA TGTGCCAGTAGATACCTAGAAAAACTGTTTTTT. The rearrangement links TRBV19 to TRBJ1-4; D unclear. The CDR3 spans 11 residues. In germline, CDR1 is LNHDA, CDR2 SQIVND (reference sequence). The ends were cut back, 6 bases at V and 8 bases at J, with 7 bases in the middle.

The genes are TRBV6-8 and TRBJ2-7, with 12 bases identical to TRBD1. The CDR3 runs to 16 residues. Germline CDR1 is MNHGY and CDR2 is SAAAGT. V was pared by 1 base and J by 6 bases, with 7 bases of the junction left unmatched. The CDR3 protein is CASSYFSGTGGLEQYF. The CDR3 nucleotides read TGTGCCAGCAGTTACTTCTCCGGGACAGGGGGCCTCGAGCAGTACTTC.

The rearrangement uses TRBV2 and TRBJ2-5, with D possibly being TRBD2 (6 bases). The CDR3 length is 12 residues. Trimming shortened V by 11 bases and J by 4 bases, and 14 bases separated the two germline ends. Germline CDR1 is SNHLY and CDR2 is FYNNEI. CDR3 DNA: TGTGCCGGAAGAGTGGGGGGAGAGACCCAGTACTTC. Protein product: CAGRVGGETQYF.